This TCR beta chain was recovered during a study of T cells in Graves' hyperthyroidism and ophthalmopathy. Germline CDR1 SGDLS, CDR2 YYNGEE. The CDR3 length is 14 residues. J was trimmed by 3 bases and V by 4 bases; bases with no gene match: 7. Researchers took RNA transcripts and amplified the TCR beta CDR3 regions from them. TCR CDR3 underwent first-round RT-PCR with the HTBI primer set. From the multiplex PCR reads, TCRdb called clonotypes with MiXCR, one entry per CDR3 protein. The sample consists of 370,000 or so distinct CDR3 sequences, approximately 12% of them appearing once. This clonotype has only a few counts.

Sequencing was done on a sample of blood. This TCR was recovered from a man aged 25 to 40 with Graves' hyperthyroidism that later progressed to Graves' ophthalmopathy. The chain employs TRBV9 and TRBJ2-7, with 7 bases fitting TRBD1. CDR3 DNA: TGTGCCAGCAGCTTCCGGGACAGCCTCTACGAGCAGTACTTC. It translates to CASSFRDSLYEQYF.